This record covers a single T cell receptor beta chain. Original handling: Counts of nucleated cells, estimated from reference gene primer amplification, were obtained. The method was immunoSEQ multiplex PCR; TCRdb's version includes in-frame clones alone and lacks a portion of them. The DNA gave D and trimming, while V, J and clone size come from that table. The sample contains over 250,000 clones, over 75% of which appear only once. This specimen comes from a study of blood T cell repertoires in COVID-19. Across the whole study: Samples came from the United States, Italy and Spain, spanning acute and convalescent COVID-19. In each case, the material was cDNA or gDNA derived from T cells, B-cell-depleted T cells, or PBMCs.

The CDR3 extends over 13 amino acids. Germline V gives CDR1 SQVTM, CDR2 ANQGSEA. The J segment lost 4 bases and the V segment lost 8 bases, leaving 9 bases of the junction unmatched. V is TRBV29-1 and J is TRBJ1-1, with TRBD1 matching 8 bases. The material sequenced was peripheral blood. This receptor was identified in a human donor in a cohort sampled during active COVID-19. The CDR3 sequence is CSSWTGRGTEAFF. CDR3 coding DNA: TGCAGCTCCTGGACAGGGAGGGGCACTGAAGCTTTCTTT.